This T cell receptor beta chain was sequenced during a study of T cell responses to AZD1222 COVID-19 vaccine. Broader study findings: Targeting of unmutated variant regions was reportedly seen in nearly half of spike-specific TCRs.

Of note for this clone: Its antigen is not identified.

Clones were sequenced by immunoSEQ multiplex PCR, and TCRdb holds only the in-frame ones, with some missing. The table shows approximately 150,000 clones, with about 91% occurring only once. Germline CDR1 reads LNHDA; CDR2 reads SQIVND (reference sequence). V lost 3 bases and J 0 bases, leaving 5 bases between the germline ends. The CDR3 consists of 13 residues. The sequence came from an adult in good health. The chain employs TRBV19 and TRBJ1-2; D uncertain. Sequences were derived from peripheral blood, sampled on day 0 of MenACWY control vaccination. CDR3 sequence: CASSMLANYGYTF. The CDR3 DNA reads TGTGCCAGTAGTATGTTAGCTAACTATGGCTACACCTTC.